A selection of T cell receptor beta chains follows, all from one sample in a study of blood T cell repertoires in COVID-19. Assay: immunoSEQ multiplex PCR; the TCRdb copy retains only in-frame clones and omits some. The sample yields about 140,000 clones, about 90% seen once. The specimen sequenced was peripheral blood. The receptor set was obtained from a man between 50 and 59 years old with active or convalescent COVID-19. CDR3s include the opening cysteine and the closing phenylalanine or tryptophan. D genes are given only for firm matches. Expanded clones are given a class, and other clones once, few, many or no size at all.

j_gene | len | d_gene | v_gene | abundance | CDR3nt | CDR3aa
TRBJ2-7 | 14 | TRBD1 | TRBV6-5 | NA | TGTGCCAGCAGTTACAACCAGGGGGCATACGAGCAGTACTTC | CASSYNQGAYEQYF
TRBJ2-7 | 16 | TRBD2 | TRBV7-3 | NA | TGTGCCAGCAGCCGATCCGGGACTAGCGGGAGCGACGAGCAGTACTTC | CASSRSGTSGSDEQYF
TRBJ2-7 | 12 | NA | TRBV28 | NA | TGTGCCAGCAGTTTGACAGAATATGGGCAGTACTTC | CASSLTEYGQYF
TRBJ1-3 | 15 | NA | TRBV7-2 | NA | TGTGCCAGCAGCTTAGCGTCAGGGCCTGGAAACACCATATATTTT | CASSLASGPGNTIYF
TRBJ1-1 | 13 | NA | TRBV27 | NA | TGTGCCAGCAGTTTAAAGAGCCACACTGAAGCTTTCTTT | CASSLKSHTEAFF
TRBJ2-1 | 15 | NA | TRBV12-5 | NA | TGTGCTAGTGGTTTGGGTACAGGTCGCGACAATGAGCAGTTCTTC | CASGLGTGRDNEQFF
TRBJ2-7 | 16 | TRBD2 | TRBV6-5 | few | TGTGCCAGCAGTTACTGGGGACTATCCATATCCTACGAGCAGTACTTC | CASSYWGLSISYEQYF
TRBJ2-6 | 19 | TRBD1 | TRBV5-6 | once | TGTGCCAGCAGCTCCGACAGGGGGCCTCGGTTCTATGGGGCCAACGTCCTGACTTTC | CASSSDRGPRFYGANVLTF
TRBJ2-3 | 15 | NA | TRBV12-1 | NA | TGTGCCAGCAGCTCTAGCGGGACGAACACAGATACGCAGTATTTT | CASSSSGTNTDTQYF
TRBJ1-2 | 14 | NA | TRBV7-2 | NA | TGTGCCAGCAGCTTTTGGAGTACCAACTATGGCTACACCTTC | CASSFWSTNYGYTF
TRBJ2-7 | 16 | TRBD2 | TRBV27 | NA | TGTGCCAGCAGTTTAGGCACCGGGACTAGCATCATCGAGCAGTACTTC | CASSLGTGTSIIEQYF
TRBJ1-1 | 15 | NA | TRBV7-9 | few | TGTGCCAGCAGCGCGCGGGAAGGGCGGGACACTGAAGCTTTCTTT | CASSAREGRDTEAFF
TRBJ1-1 | 14 | TRBD1 | TRBV6-5 | NA | TGTGCCAGCAGCCAGGACAGGGTTAACACTGAAGCTTTCTTT | CASSQDRVNTEAFF
TRBJ1-4 | 14 | TRBD1 | TRBV24-1 | NA | TGTGCCACCAGTGAGACAGGGGGGAGTGAAAAACTGTTTTTT | CATSETGGSEKLFF